This TCR beta chain was sequenced in a study of blood T cells in healthy people across ages. Study-wide findings and caveats: Donors of long life had a larger count of naive CD4+ cells and greater diversity than aged donors. Roughly linear age-related decline in beta diversity appeared, significant by age about 40.

Worth noting for this clonotype: The antigen remains unidentified.

Every sample gave at least 5 micrograms of total RNA when it was extracted. Next came a second PCR, run for roughly 6 to 11 cycles, which used a sample-barcoded 5' primer along with a J-beta primer mix. Via MiXCR, TCRdb re-called the 5' RACE reads, giving one row per CDR3 protein. The sample consists of 1 million to 1.2 million distinct CDR3 sequences, 35% to 40% of them appearing once. CDR3 length equals 14 residues. V shed 5 bases and J 2 bases; nucleotides not matched to a gene: 3. The germline CDR1 and CDR2 sequences are SGDLS and YYNGEE. This TCR came from a man younger than 35 in good health. The chain couples TRBV9 to TRBJ2-3; 9 nucleotides match TRBD1. Sequencing input: blood. This chain's CDR3 is CASRGQGATDTQYF. The CDR3 DNA sequence: TGTGCCAGCAGGGGACAGGGAGCCACAGATACGCAGTATTTT. Filled out from reference TRBV9 and TRBJ2-3, the complete variable domain reads DSGVTQTPKHLITATGQRVTLRCSPRSGDLSVYWYQQSLDQGLQFLIQYYNGEERAKGNILERFSAQQFPDLHSELNLSSLELGDSALYFCASRGQGATDTQYFGPGTRLTVL.